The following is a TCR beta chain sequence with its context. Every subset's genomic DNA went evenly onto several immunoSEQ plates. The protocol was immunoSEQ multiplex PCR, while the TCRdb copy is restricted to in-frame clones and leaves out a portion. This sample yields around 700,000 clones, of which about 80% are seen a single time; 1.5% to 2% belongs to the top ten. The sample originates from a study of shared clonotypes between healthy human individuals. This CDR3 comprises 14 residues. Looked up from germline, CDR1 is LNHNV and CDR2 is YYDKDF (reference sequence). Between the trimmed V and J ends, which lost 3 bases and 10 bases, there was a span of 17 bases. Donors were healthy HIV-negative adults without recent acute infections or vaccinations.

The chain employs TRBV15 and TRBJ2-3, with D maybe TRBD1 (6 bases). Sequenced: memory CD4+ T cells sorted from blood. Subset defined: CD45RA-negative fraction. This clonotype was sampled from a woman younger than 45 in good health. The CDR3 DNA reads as TGTGCCACCAGCAGCCAGGGACAAATTGGTGCGCAGTATTTT. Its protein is CATSSQGQIGAQYF.